A selection of T cell receptor beta chains follows, all from one sample in a study of shared clonotypes between healthy human individuals. TCRdb's copy holds only in-frame clones and misses some; the assay was immunoSEQ multiplex PCR. The sample yields approximately 2.5 million clones, approximately 94% seen once. Sequencing used naive CD4+ T cells sorted from blood. These receptors were collected from a man aged 18-30 years in good health. CDR3s include the opening cysteine and the closing phenylalanine or tryptophan. D genes are given only for firm matches. Size tells how often a clone was seen (once, few, many) or the class of an expanded clone, and some rows leave it out.

J gene	V gene	clone size	D gene	CDR3 DNA	CDR3 protein
TRBJ2-2	TRBV10-3	NA	NA	TGTGCCATCAGTGCGAATACAGGCGGGAACACCGGGGAGCTGTTTTTT	CAISANTGGNTGELFF
TRBJ1-1	TRBV19	NA	TRBD1	TGTGCCAGTAGTGAGGACAGGGGGAAGAACACTGAAGCTTTCTTT	CASSEDRGKNTEAFF
TRBJ1-2	TRBV18	NA	NA	TGTGCCAGCTCACCCCCGACAGCTAACTATGGCTACACCTTC	CASSPPTANYGYTF
TRBJ1-2	TRBV6-1	NA	NA	TGTGCCAGCAGTGAGGACCTATCGCTACGGTTCTATGGCTACACCTTC	CASSEDLSLRFYGYTF
TRBJ2-7	TRBV14	once	NA	TGTGCCAGCAGCCAAGATGTGGGGTTTCGACCCTACGAGCAGTACTTC	CASSQDVGFRPYEQYF
TRBJ1-5	TRBV19	NA	NA	TGTGCCAGTAGAGACAGTAGTAGCAATCAGCCCCAGCATTTT	CASRDSSSNQPQHF
TRBJ2-7	TRBV27	NA	TRBD1	TGTGCCAGCAGTTTGACAGGGGGCTACGAGCAGTACTTC	CASSLTGGYEQYF
TRBJ2-7	TRBV5-1	NA	TRBD1	TGCGCCAGCAGCTCAGGACAGGTTGTAAACGAGCAGTACTTC	CASSSGQVVNEQYF
TRBJ2-7	TRBV10-3	NA	TRBD2	TGTGCCCCCAGTGATGGCGGGGGGGTGGGCGAGCAGTACTTC	CAPSDGGGVGEQYF
TRBJ1-2	TRBV30	NA	NA	TGTGCCTGGAGTTACCTTGGGGGAACTACTAACTATGGCTACACCTTC	CAWSYLGGTTNYGYTF
TRBJ2-5	TRBV10-2	NA	TRBD2	TGCGCCAGTACTATAGCGGGGGGGCCCCGGGAGACCCAGTACTTC	CASTIAGGPRETQYF